This T cell receptor beta chain was found in a study of cytomegalovirus exposure and HLA in healthy donors. Study-wide results and limits: Within the approximately 130 validation repertoires, first-cohort TCR clusters tended to co-occur, according to a later analysis. The study labeled around 160 TCR beta chains cytomegalovirus-associated.

TCRdb's copy holds only in-frame clones and misses some; the assay was immunoSEQ multiplex PCR. The repertoire holds some 150,000 clones, with 75% to 90% as singletons. Germline V gives CDR1 SNHLY, CDR2 FYNNEI. V was clipped by 3 bases and J by 2 bases, with 11 bases between them. This CDR3 has 14 residues. A note on this clone: What it recognizes is unknown.

The receptor was isolated from a woman under 40 in good health and CMV-seropositive. This chain uses TRBV2 with TRBJ2-7; D gene uncertain. Sequencing was done on a sample of PBMCs. Here the CDR3 reads CASSDPVPPYEQYF. The CDR3 region has the DNA TGTGCCAGCAGTGACCCAGTCCCACCCTACGAGCAGTACTTC. The whole variable domain, filled in from reference TRBV2 and TRBJ2-7, reads EPEVTQTPSHQVTQMGQEVILRCVPISNHLYFYWYRQILGQKVEFLVSFYNNEISEKSEIFDDQFSVERPDGSNFTLKIRSTKLEDSAMYFCASSDPVPPYEQYFGPGTRLTVT.